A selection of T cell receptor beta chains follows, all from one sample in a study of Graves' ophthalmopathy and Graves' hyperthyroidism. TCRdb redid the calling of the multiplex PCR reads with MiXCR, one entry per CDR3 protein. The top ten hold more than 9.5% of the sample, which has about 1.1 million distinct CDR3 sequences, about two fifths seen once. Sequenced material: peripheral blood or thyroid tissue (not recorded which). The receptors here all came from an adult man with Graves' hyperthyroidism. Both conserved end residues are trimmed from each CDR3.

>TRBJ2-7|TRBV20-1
SARDFGTGWYEQY
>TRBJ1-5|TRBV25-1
ASSLTGQQPQH
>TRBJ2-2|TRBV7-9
ASSFANTGELF
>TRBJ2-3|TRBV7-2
ASSLELGDTQY
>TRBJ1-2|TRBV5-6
ASSPPGGTTYGYT
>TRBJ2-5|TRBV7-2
ASSLVGLAGGVQQY
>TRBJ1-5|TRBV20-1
SARARLGGPGGNQPQH
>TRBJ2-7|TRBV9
ASSHASSEYEQY
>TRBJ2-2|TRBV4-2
ASSSRTGRNTGELF
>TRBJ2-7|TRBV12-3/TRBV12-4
ASRRVATPYEQY
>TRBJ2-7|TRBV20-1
SVPSGGRDEQY
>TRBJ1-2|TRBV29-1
SVEDRAPGYT
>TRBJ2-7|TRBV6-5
AGASADEQY
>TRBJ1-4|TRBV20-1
SARDMRQLNENLF
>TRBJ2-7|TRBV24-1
ATSDFQDTSSYEQY
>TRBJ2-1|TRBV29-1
SVEGWAGKTSPEQF
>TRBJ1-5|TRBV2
ASTGRTGSYQPQH
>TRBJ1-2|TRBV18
ASSSGSKQIYGYT
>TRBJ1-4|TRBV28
ASSFGRGANEKLF
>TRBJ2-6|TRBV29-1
SVAGAGANVLT
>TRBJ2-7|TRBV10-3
ASRPSRDSYEQY
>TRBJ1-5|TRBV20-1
SPAGPNQPQH
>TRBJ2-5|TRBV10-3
ASSYLAGRGSQTQY
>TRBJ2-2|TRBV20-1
SAGRTGGALGTGELF
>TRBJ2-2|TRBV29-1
SVESKNTGELS
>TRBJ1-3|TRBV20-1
SASPGGNGNTIY
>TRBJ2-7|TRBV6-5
ASRGLAGSYEQY
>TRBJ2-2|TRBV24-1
ASFGGANTGELF
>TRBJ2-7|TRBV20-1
SAADSSYEQY